The entry below gives a single T cell receptor (beta chain) sequence along with its context. Its antigen is as yet unknown. A read error may account for a junction end that differs from germline. This specimen comes from a study of T cell repertoires in cytomegalovirus infection. This CDR3 region has 15 residues. Germline CDR1 reads SGHAT; CDR2 reads FQNNGV. In TCRdb, the reads were re-called with MiXCR into one record per CDR3 protein. The data contain 700,000 to 850,000 distinct CDR3 sequences, approximately 29% of them singletons. Specimen: cultured CD8+ T cells from PBMCs, collected from culture after CMV antigen stimulation. The chain recombines TRBV11-2 with TRBJ1-4; the D is unclear. This clonotype originated in a human donor in good health (CMV status not recorded). Some clones in this sample may be carry-over from other donors' samples. CDR3 sequence (DNA): TGTGCCAGCAGCTCGCGACAAACAACTAATGAAATACTGTTTTTT. Its translation: CASSSRQTTNEILFF.